A selection of T cell receptor beta chains follows, all from one sample in a study of identifying expanded T cells in peripheral blood. Clones were sequenced by immunoSEQ multiplex PCR, and TCRdb holds only the in-frame ones, with some missing. The sample records 100,000 or so clones, about nine tenths being singletons. The sample consisted of blood. The receptors shown here come from a person aged 18-70 years in good health. Both conserved end residues are part of each CDR3. The D gene is left open where the match is weak. Size tells how often a clone was seen (once, few, many) or the class of an expanded clone, and some rows leave it out.

d_gene: -
v_gene: TRBV19
abundance: -
j_gene: TRBJ2-1
CDR3nt: TGTGCCAGTAGTATCCACATGGGTTCAGCGCCATTGAATGAGCAGTTCTTC
CDR3aa: CASSIHMGSAPLNEQFF

d_gene: -
v_gene: TRBV11-2
abundance: -
j_gene: TRBJ1-4
CDR3nt: TGTGCCAGCAGCTTCTCCGTTGTCAATGAAAAACTGTTTTTT
CDR3aa: CASSFSVVNEKLFF

d_gene: -
v_gene: TRBV18
abundance: -
j_gene: TRBJ1-1
CDR3nt: TGTGCCAGCTCACTACTCGAGGGGGAGGGTAGGACTGAAGCTTTCTTT
CDR3aa: CASSLLEGEGRTEAFF

d_gene: -
v_gene: TRBV7-9
abundance: -
j_gene: TRBJ1-3
CDR3nt: TGTGCCAGCAGCTTACACTCCGACAGTCACCCCCCCTTCGAGAATTTT
CDR3aa: CASSLHSDSHPPFENF

d_gene: -
v_gene: TRBV27
abundance: -
j_gene: TRBJ1-3
CDR3nt: TGTGCCACCGCTCCGGGGTTTGGAAACACCATATATTTT
CDR3aa: CATAPGFGNTIYF

d_gene: TRBD1
v_gene: TRBV10-3
abundance: few
j_gene: TRBJ1-5
CDR3nt: TGTGCCATCAGACCCGACAGGGATGACCAGCCCCAGCATTTT
CDR3aa: CAIRPDRDDQPQHF

d_gene: -
v_gene: TRBV11-2
abundance: -
j_gene: TRBJ2-3
CDR3nt: TGTGCCAGCAGGCGTCGCGCGGGGACCACAGATACGCAGTATTTT
CDR3aa: CASRRRAGTTDTQYF

d_gene: -
v_gene: TRBV6-5
abundance: -
j_gene: TRBJ1-3
CDR3nt: TGTGCCAGCAGTTACGGCAGGGGCTGGGGAAACACCATATATTTT
CDR3aa: CASSYGRGWGNTIYF

d_gene: -
v_gene: TRBV7-9
abundance: -
j_gene: TRBJ1-4
CDR3nt: TGTGCCAGCACCTTAAGAATAGAAAAACTGTTTTTT
CDR3aa: CASTLRIEKLFF

d_gene: TRBD1
v_gene: TRBV5-1
abundance: once
j_gene: TRBJ2-5
CDR3nt: TGCGCCAGCAGCTGGGGACAGTTTCAAGAGACCCAGTACTTC
CDR3aa: CASSWGQFQETQYF

d_gene: -
v_gene: TRBV6-4
abundance: -
j_gene: TRBJ1-3
CDR3nt: TGTGCCAAGGACAGTTCTGGAAACACCATATATTTT
CDR3aa: CAKDSSGNTIYF

d_gene: TRBD2
v_gene: TRBV9
abundance: -
j_gene: TRBJ2-7
CDR3nt: TGTGCCAGCAGCTTACTGGCGGGAGGGACCTACGAGCAGTACTTC
CDR3aa: CASSLLAGGTYEQYF

d_gene: -
v_gene: TRBV12-1
abundance: -
j_gene: TRBJ2-7
CDR3nt: TGTGCCAGCAGCTTTAGCGGGAGTCAGTACGAGCAGTACTTC
CDR3aa: CASSFSGSQYEQYF

d_gene: TRBD2
v_gene: TRBV7-8
abundance: -
j_gene: TRBJ2-1
CDR3nt: TGTGCCAGCAGCTTAGGTCCTTCAGATAGCGGGAGTATTTATGAGCAGTTCTTC
CDR3aa: CASSLGPSDSGSIYEQFF

d_gene: -
v_gene: TRBV5-4
abundance: -
j_gene: TRBJ1-2
CDR3nt: TGTGCCAGCAGCTTGCCAGGGGCTTTGGACTATGGCTACACCTTC
CDR3aa: CASSLPGALDYGYTF

d_gene: -
v_gene: TRBV6-1
abundance: -
j_gene: TRBJ1-2
CDR3nt: TGTGCCAGCAGTGAAATGGGTGCGAACTCGGACTATGGCTACACCTTC
CDR3aa: CASSEMGANSDYGYTF

d_gene: TRBD2
v_gene: TRBV9
abundance: -
j_gene: TRBJ2-7
CDR3nt: TGTGCCAGCTCAGGACTAGGAGACTACGAGCAGTACTTC
CDR3aa: CASSGLGDYEQYF

d_gene: -
v_gene: TRBV11-2
abundance: -
j_gene: TRBJ1-1
CDR3nt: TGTGCCAGCAGCCGACAGGCGAACACTGAAGCTTTCTTT
CDR3aa: CASSRQANTEAFF

d_gene: -
v_gene: TRBV5-1
abundance: -
j_gene: TRBJ1-1
CDR3nt: TGCGCCAGCAGCATAGGACAGCCGGGGACTGAAGCTTTCTTT
CDR3aa: CASSIGQPGTEAFF

d_gene: -
v_gene: TRBV11-1
abundance: -
j_gene: TRBJ2-5
CDR3nt: TGTGCCACCAGCAGAAGGGCCGAAGAGACCCAGTACTTC
CDR3aa: CATSRRAEETQYF

d_gene: TRBD1
v_gene: TRBV5-1
abundance: -
j_gene: TRBJ1-2
CDR3nt: TGCGCCAGCAGCTTAACAGGGGCTGACGGCTACACCTTC
CDR3aa: CASSLTGADGYTF

d_gene: -
v_gene: TRBV30
abundance: -
j_gene: TRBJ2-3
CDR3nt: TGTGCCTGGAGTTTGGGTGGCACAGATACGCAGTATTTT
CDR3aa: CAWSLGGTDTQYF

d_gene: -
v_gene: TRBV5-1
abundance: few
j_gene: TRBJ2-3
CDR3nt: TGCGCCAGCAGCTTGGGACAGCTCACAGATACGCAGTATTTT
CDR3aa: CASSLGQLTDTQYF

d_gene: TRBD1
v_gene: TRBV6-1
abundance: once
j_gene: TRBJ1-1
CDR3nt: TGTGCCAGCAAAGCCGGGACAGTTTTCACTGAAGCTTTCTTT
CDR3aa: CASKAGTVFTEAFF

d_gene: -
v_gene: TRBV5-6
abundance: -
j_gene: TRBJ2-3
CDR3nt: TGTGCCAGCAGCTTGGTACCGGGGGGCCTAGATACGCAGTATTTT
CDR3aa: CASSLVPGGLDTQYF

d_gene: TRBD1
v_gene: TRBV5-1
abundance: -
j_gene: TRBJ2-5
CDR3nt: TGCGCCAGCGGAGGGACAGGGCAAGAGACCCAGTACTTC
CDR3aa: CASGGTGQETQYF

d_gene: TRBD2
v_gene: TRBV5-1
abundance: -
j_gene: TRBJ2-7
CDR3nt: TGCGCCAGCAGCCTGGCGGGACTAGGTTCCTACGAGCAGTACTTC
CDR3aa: CASSLAGLGSYEQYF

d_gene: TRBD1
v_gene: TRBV5-4
abundance: -
j_gene: TRBJ2-1
CDR3nt: TGTGCCAGCAGCTGGGACAGGGACAATGAGCAGTTCTTC
CDR3aa: CASSWDRDNEQFF

d_gene: -
v_gene: TRBV18
abundance: once
j_gene: TRBJ1-3
CDR3nt: TGTGCCAGCTCACCACGGGACATAGGGAGCTCTGGAAACACCATATATTTT
CDR3aa: CASSPRDIGSSGNTIYF

d_gene: -
v_gene: TRBV7-9
abundance: -
j_gene: TRBJ1-2
CDR3nt: TGTGCCAGCGGAGCGTTCGACAGAACTAACTATGGCTACACCTTC
CDR3aa: CASGAFDRTNYGYTF

d_gene: -
v_gene: TRBV21-1
abundance: -
j_gene: TRBJ2-1
CDR3nt: TGTGCCAGCATCCTAAAAGGGAAACTAGCGGACAATGAGCAGTTCTTC
CDR3aa: CASILKGKLADNEQFF

d_gene: -
v_gene: TRBV28
abundance: once
j_gene: TRBJ1-5
CDR3nt: TGTGCCAGCAGTCCCTCTCGGGTCCATCAGCCCCAGCATTTT
CDR3aa: CASSPSRVHQPQHF

d_gene: -
v_gene: TRBV7-9
abundance: -
j_gene: TRBJ1-1
CDR3nt: TGTGCCAGCAGCGAAGACAGTGAAGCTTTCTTT
CDR3aa: CASSEDSEAFF

d_gene: -
v_gene: TRBV7-9
abundance: few
j_gene: TRBJ1-2
CDR3nt: TGTGCCAGCAGCTTAGAGGAGGCAACGGGCGGCTACACCTTC
CDR3aa: CASSLEEATGGYTF

d_gene: -
v_gene: TRBV4-2
abundance: -
j_gene: TRBJ1-6
CDR3nt: TGTGCCAGCAGCCAAGGACAAGGTTCACCCCTCCACTTT
CDR3aa: CASSQGQGSPLHF

d_gene: -
v_gene: TRBV23-1
abundance: -
j_gene: TRBJ2-1
CDR3nt: TGCGCCAGCAGTCAAAGGACCCACTCCTACAATGAGCAGTTCTTC
CDR3aa: CASSQRTHSYNEQFF

d_gene: TRBD2
v_gene: TRBV7-9
abundance: -
j_gene: TRBJ2-7
CDR3nt: TGTGCCAGCAGCCCCGCGGGACTAGCGGGAGGAAACTCCTACGAGCAGTACTTC
CDR3aa: CASSPAGLAGGNSYEQYF

d_gene: TRBD1
v_gene: TRBV7-2
abundance: -
j_gene: TRBJ2-2
CDR3nt: TGTGCCAGCAGCCGAATGACAGGGGGCCGGACCGGGGAGCTGTTTTTT
CDR3aa: CASSRMTGGRTGELFF